The rows below give T cell receptor beta chains drawn from one sample of a study of blood T cell repertoires in COVID-19. Libraries were prepared by immunoSEQ multiplex PCR; TCRdb keeps only in-frame clonotypes and omits some of them. The sample has some 150,000 clones; 80% to 90% are singletons. Sequences were obtained from peripheral blood. Receptor source: a human donor with acute or convalescent COVID-19. The donor label of this sample is uncertain. CDR3s include the opening cysteine and the closing phenylalanine or tryptophan. A D gene is named only where the DNA matches it firmly.

TRBJ2-1 TRBD2 TRBV18 CASSPSRTSAGGEQFF TGTGCCAGCTCACCAAGTCGGACTAGCGCCGGGGGAGAGCAGTTCTTC
TRBJ1-1 TRBD1 TRBV10-3 CAISETGDMDTEAFF TGTGCCATCAGTGAGACAGGGGATATGGACACTGAAGCTTTCTTT
TRBJ1-2 - TRBV29-1 CSVGQGSNYGYTF TGCAGCGTTGGACAAGGCAGTAACTATGGCTACACCTTC
TRBJ2-5 TRBD1 TRBV24-1 CATSDSRTGDQETQYF TGTGCCACCAGTGACAGCCGGACAGGCGACCAAGAGACCCAGTACTTC
TRBJ2-7 - TRBV7-3 CASSPHNGVYEQYF TGTGCCAGCAGCCCCCACAACGGGGTATACGAGCAGTACTTC
TRBJ2-4 - TRBV28 CASSFTKNIQYF TGTGCCAGCAGTTTTACCAAAAACATTCAGTACTTC
TRBJ2-4 TRBD2 TRBV2 CASSERLAGANKNIQYF TGTGCCAGCAGTGAGCGGCTAGCGGGAGCGAACAAAAACATTCAGTACTTC
TRBJ1-3 TRBD1 TRBV3-1/TRBV3-2 CASSQGTGPGNTIYF TGTGCCAGCAGCCAAGGGACAGGGCCTGGAAACACCATATATTTT
TRBJ2-7 - TRBV5-6 CASSLGQGRYEQYF TGTGCCAGCAGCTTGGGGCAGGGGCGGTACGAGCAGTACTTC
TRBJ1-4 TRBD1 TRBV6-2/TRBV6-3 CASSTGQGGEKLFF TGTGCCAGCAGTACCGGACAGGGCGGGGAAAAACTGTTTTTT